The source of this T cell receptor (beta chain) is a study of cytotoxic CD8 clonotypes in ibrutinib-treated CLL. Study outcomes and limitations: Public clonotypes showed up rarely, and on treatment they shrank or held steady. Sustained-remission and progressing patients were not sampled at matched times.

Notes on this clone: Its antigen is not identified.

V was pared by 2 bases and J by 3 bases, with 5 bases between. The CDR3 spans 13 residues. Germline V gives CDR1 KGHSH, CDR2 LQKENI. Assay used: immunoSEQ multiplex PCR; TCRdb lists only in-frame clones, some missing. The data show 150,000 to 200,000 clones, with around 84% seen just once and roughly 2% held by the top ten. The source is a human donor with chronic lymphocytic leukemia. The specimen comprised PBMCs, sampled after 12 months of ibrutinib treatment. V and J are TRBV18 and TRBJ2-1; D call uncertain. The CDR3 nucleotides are TGTGCCAGCTCACCAAACAGCTACAATGAGCAGTTCTTC. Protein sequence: CASSPNSYNEQFF.